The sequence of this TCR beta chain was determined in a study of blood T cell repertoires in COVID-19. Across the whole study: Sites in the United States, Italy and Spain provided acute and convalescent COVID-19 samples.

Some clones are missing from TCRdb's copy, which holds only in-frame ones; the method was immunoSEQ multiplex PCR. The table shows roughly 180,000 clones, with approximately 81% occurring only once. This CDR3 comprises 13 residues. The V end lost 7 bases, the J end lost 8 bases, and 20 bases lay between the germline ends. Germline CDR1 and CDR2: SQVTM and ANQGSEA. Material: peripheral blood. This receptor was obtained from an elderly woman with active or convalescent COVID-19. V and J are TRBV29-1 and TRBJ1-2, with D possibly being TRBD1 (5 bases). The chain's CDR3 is CSGSSAGFVGYTF. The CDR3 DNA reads TGCAGCGGATCGTCAGCAGGGTTTGTCGGCTACACCTTC. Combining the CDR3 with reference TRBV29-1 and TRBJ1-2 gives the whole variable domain SAVISQKPSRDICQRGTSLTIQCQVDSQVTMMFWYRQQPGQSLTLIATANQGSEATYESGFVIDKFPISRPNLTFSTLTVSNMSPEDSSIYLCSGSSAGFVGYTFGSGTRLTVV.